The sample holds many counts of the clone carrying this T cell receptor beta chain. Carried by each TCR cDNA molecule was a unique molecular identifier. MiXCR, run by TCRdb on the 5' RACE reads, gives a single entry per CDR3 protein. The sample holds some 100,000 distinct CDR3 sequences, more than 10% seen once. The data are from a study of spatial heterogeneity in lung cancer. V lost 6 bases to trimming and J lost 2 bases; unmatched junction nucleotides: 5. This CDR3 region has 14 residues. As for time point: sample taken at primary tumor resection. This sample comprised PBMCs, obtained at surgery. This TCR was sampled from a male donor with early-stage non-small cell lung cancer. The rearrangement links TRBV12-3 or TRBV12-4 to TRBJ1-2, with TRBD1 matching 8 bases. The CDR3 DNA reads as TGTGCCAGCAGGACCGGACAGGGAAACTATGGCTACACCTTC. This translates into CASRTGQGNYGYTF.